This T cell receptor (beta chain) was sequenced during a study of cytomegalovirus exposure and HLA in healthy donors. Primers: 60 Vbeta forward and 13 Jbeta reverse. Produced via immunoSEQ multiplex PCR; TCRdb's table is partial and in-frame only. The sample has about 120,000 clones; over 9.5% are singletons. Germline CDR1 LNHDA, CDR2 SQIVND (reference sequence). The CDR3 is made up of 15 amino acids. The J segment lost 5 bases and the V segment lost 4 bases, leaving 7 bases of the junction unmatched. The rearrangement joins TRBV19 to TRBJ2-3; 9 nucleotides match TRBD1. The clonotype was recovered from a woman aged 18 to 35 in good health and CMV-seropositive. The material sequenced was PBMCs. The CDR3 here is CASSSTGGAVDTQYF. The CDR3 nucleotides are TGTGCCAGTAGTAGCACAGGGGGCGCGGTAGATACGCAGTATTTT.